This T cell receptor (beta chain) was documented in a study of cytomegalovirus exposure and HLA in healthy donors. Study details: The Caucasian-associated ancestry cluster held 80% to 90% of around 380 genotyped donors.

Germline lookup yields CDR1 MNHNY and CDR2 SVGAGI (reference sequence). J lost 5 bases, V lost 6 bases, and 6 bases had no gene match. The CDR3 loop spans 15 amino acids. The primer mix had 60 Vbeta and 13 Jbeta primers. Repertoires were generated with immunoSEQ multiplex PCR, while TCRdb's copy carries only in-frame clones and drops some. This sample's table has around 140,000 clones. The receptor was isolated from a man aged 18 to 35 in good health and CMV-seronegative. Sequenced input: PBMCs. This chain links TRBV6-6 with TRBJ2-1; 11 nucleotides align to TRBD2. This CDR3 reads CASRTSGGPNNEQFF. As DNA, the CDR3 is TGTGCCAGCAGAACTAGCGGGGGCCCCAACAATGAGCAGTTCTTC.